This is a list of T cell receptor beta chains from one sample in a study of T-cell memory formation after mild COVID-19. MiXCR, applied by TCRdb to the 5' RACE reads, yields one record per CDR3 protein. The sample holds under 250,000 distinct CDR3 sequences, 15% seen once. The material sequenced was PBMCs or a T cell subset sorted from them (not recorded which). These receptors came from an adult woman who had mild COVID-19 (a few samples of this study predate the infection). Cell type and time point are not known. CDR3s include the opening cysteine and the closing phenylalanine or tryptophan. Fields, in order: J gene, clone size, D gene, V gene, CDR3 DNA, CDR3 protein. A D gene is named only where the DNA matches it firmly. Clone sizes are given selectively: once, few, many, or a class where the clone is expanded.

j_call: TRBJ2-2
clone_size: -
d_call: TRBD1
v_call: TRBV12-3/TRBV12-4
cdr3_nt: TGTGCCAGCAGACGTAGACAGGGATCGAACACCGGGGAGCTGTTTTTT
cdr3_aa: CASRRRQGSNTGELFF

j_call: TRBJ2-1
clone_size: few
d_call: -
v_call: TRBV20-1
cdr3_nt: TGCAGTGCTAGGGGTGTGGGTGAGCAGTTCTTC
cdr3_aa: CSARGVGEQFF

j_call: TRBJ2-2
clone_size: -
d_call: -
v_call: TRBV9
cdr3_nt: TGTGCCAGCAGCGTAGAGATCGGGGAGCTGTTTTTT
cdr3_aa: CASSVEIGELFF

j_call: TRBJ2-5
clone_size: -
d_call: TRBD2
v_call: TRBV6-5
cdr3_nt: TGTGCCAGCAGTTACGGCGGGAGGGCCCGGGAGACCCAGTACTTC
cdr3_aa: CASSYGGRARETQYF

j_call: TRBJ2-7
clone_size: -
d_call: -
v_call: TRBV7-9
cdr3_nt: TGTGCCAGCAGCCCGCCCACGGGAACAGGCTCCTACGAGCAGTACTTC
cdr3_aa: CASSPPTGTGSYEQYF

j_call: TRBJ1-5
clone_size: few
d_call: -
v_call: TRBV4-2
cdr3_nt: TGTGCCAGCAGCCAACCCGGACGTAGCAATCAGCCCCAGCATTTT
cdr3_aa: CASSQPGRSNQPQHF

j_call: TRBJ2-3
clone_size: -
d_call: -
v_call: TRBV15
cdr3_nt: TGTGCCACCAGCAGTACGTGGCAGACCACAGATACGCAGTATTTT
cdr3_aa: CATSSTWQTTDTQYF

j_call: TRBJ2-3
clone_size: -
d_call: -
v_call: TRBV7-2
cdr3_nt: TGTGCCAGCAGCTTTGCGGAGAGGGATACGCAGTATTTT
cdr3_aa: CASSFAERDTQYF

j_call: TRBJ2-2
clone_size: -
d_call: -
v_call: TRBV6-1
cdr3_nt: TGTGCCAGCGGAGGGGGGGACGTAAACACCGGGGAGCTGTTTTTT
cdr3_aa: CASGGGDVNTGELFF

j_call: TRBJ1-1
clone_size: many
d_call: -
v_call: TRBV12-3/TRBV12-4
cdr3_nt: TGTGCCAGCAGTTTAGAGGGGTTGAACACTGAAGCTTTCTTT
cdr3_aa: CASSLEGLNTEAFF

j_call: TRBJ2-7
clone_size: -
d_call: -
v_call: TRBV6-5
cdr3_nt: TGTGCCAGCAGTCGCGACAACGTCAACGAGCAGTACTTC
cdr3_aa: CASSRDNVNEQYF

j_call: TRBJ2-1
clone_size: few
d_call: TRBD2
v_call: TRBV5-1
cdr3_nt: TGCGCCAGCAGCTCGCGGGGCGGGAGTTACAATGAGCAGTTCTTC
cdr3_aa: CASSSRGGSYNEQFF

j_call: TRBJ2-1
clone_size: many
d_call: TRBD1
v_call: TRBV7-9
cdr3_nt: TGTGCCAGCAGCTTAGTTGGGGACAGCCATGAGCAGTTCTTC
cdr3_aa: CASSLVGDSHEQFF

j_call: TRBJ1-6
clone_size: few
d_call: TRBD1
v_call: TRBV7-2
cdr3_nt: TGTGCCAGCAGCTTACCACAGGGGGCGAGTTCACCCCTCCACTTT
cdr3_aa: CASSLPQGASSPLHF

j_call: TRBJ1-6
clone_size: few
d_call: TRBD1
v_call: TRBV6-5
cdr3_nt: TGTGCCAGCAGTTACTGGGACAGGGCCCAAAATTCACCCCTCCACTTT
cdr3_aa: CASSYWDRAQNSPLHF

j_call: TRBJ1-5
clone_size: -
d_call: -
v_call: TRBV10-3
cdr3_nt: TGTGCCATCAGTGCACAACCAGGGGAAATAGGCAATCAGCCCCAGCATTTT
cdr3_aa: CAISAQPGEIGNQPQHF

j_call: TRBJ2-1
clone_size: few
d_call: -
v_call: TRBV7-3
cdr3_nt: TGTGCCAGCAGCTTATTGGGTAGCGGAGTATACAATGAGCAGTTCTTC
cdr3_aa: CASSLLGSGVYNEQFF

j_call: TRBJ2-5
clone_size: -
d_call: TRBD2
v_call: TRBV5-8
cdr3_nt: TGTGCCAGCAGCCCCGGACTAGCGGGAGCCCGGGAGACCCAGTACTTC
cdr3_aa: CASSPGLAGARETQYF

j_call: TRBJ2-7
clone_size: -
d_call: TRBD2
v_call: TRBV5-1
cdr3_nt: TGCGCCAGCAGACCCGAGGGCGCGGGAGGCATTACCTACGAGCAGTACTTC
cdr3_aa: CASRPEGAGGITYEQYF

j_call: TRBJ2-5
clone_size: few
d_call: -
v_call: TRBV5-1
cdr3_nt: TGCGCCAGCAGCTTGGATCGGGGTTTCTCAGAGACCCAGTACTTC
cdr3_aa: CASSLDRGFSETQYF

j_call: TRBJ2-1
clone_size: many
d_call: -
v_call: TRBV4-3
cdr3_nt: TGCGCCAGCAGCCAAGGGACTTTACTTACGCAGTTCTTC
cdr3_aa: CASSQGTLLTQFF

j_call: TRBJ2-5
clone_size: few
d_call: -
v_call: TRBV5-1
cdr3_nt: TGCGCCAGCAGCTTTGGTCCAGAAGAGACCCAGTACTTC
cdr3_aa: CASSFGPEETQYF

j_call: TRBJ1-1
clone_size: -
d_call: -
v_call: TRBV20-1
cdr3_nt: TGCAGTGCTAGGCCCAGGGGAGGGTACACTGAAGCTTTCTTT
cdr3_aa: CSARPRGGYTEAFF

j_call: TRBJ1-1
clone_size: few
d_call: -
v_call: TRBV5-1
cdr3_nt: TGCGCCAGCAGCTTGAGCAGGACGCGAAAGAACACTGAAGCTTTCTTT
cdr3_aa: CASSLSRTRKNTEAFF

j_call: TRBJ2-3
clone_size: -
d_call: -
v_call: TRBV5-1
cdr3_nt: TGCGCCAGCAGCCCAGGACAAAACACAGATACGCAGTATTTT
cdr3_aa: CASSPGQNTDTQYF

j_call: TRBJ1-2
clone_size: -
d_call: -
v_call: TRBV5-5
cdr3_nt: TGTGCCAGCAGCTTGGGGGGACCTTGGGGCTACACCTTC
cdr3_aa: CASSLGGPWGYTF

j_call: TRBJ1-4
clone_size: few
d_call: -
v_call: TRBV7-2
cdr3_nt: TGTGCCAGCAGCTTAGTGGGAGGGGCGACTAATGAAAAACTGTTTTTT
cdr3_aa: CASSLVGGATNEKLFF

j_call: TRBJ2-7
clone_size: -
d_call: TRBD1
v_call: TRBV12-3/TRBV12-4
cdr3_nt: TGTGCCAGCAGACCTACAGGGGTCTCCTACGAGCAGTACTTC
cdr3_aa: CASRPTGVSYEQYF

j_call: TRBJ1-1
clone_size: few
d_call: -
v_call: TRBV19
cdr3_nt: TGTGCCAGTAGTATCTCGGCAGGGGTTGGCACTGAAGCTTTCTTT
cdr3_aa: CASSISAGVGTEAFF

j_call: TRBJ2-7
clone_size: many
d_call: -
v_call: TRBV29-1
cdr3_nt: TGCAGCGGGCTCGGTGGGGGTAAAACCTACGAGCAGTACTTC
cdr3_aa: CSGLGGGKTYEQYF

j_call: TRBJ2-2
clone_size: few
d_call: -
v_call: TRBV24-1
cdr3_nt: TGTGCCACCAGTGACTCGACTCGATCACCCGGGGCTACCGGGGAGCTGTTTTTT
cdr3_aa: CATSDSTRSPGATGELFF

j_call: TRBJ1-5
clone_size: few
d_call: -
v_call: TRBV7-9
cdr3_nt: TGTGCCAGCAGCTCCTGGGAGAAGCCCCAGCATTTT
cdr3_aa: CASSSWEKPQHF

j_call: TRBJ2-7
clone_size: few
d_call: -
v_call: TRBV5-1
cdr3_nt: TGCGCCAGCAGCCCGACGGGGTACAGCTACGAGCAGTACTTC
cdr3_aa: CASSPTGYSYEQYF

j_call: TRBJ2-3
clone_size: many
d_call: TRBD2
v_call: TRBV7-2
cdr3_nt: TGTGCCAGCAGCGTGGGACTAGCGGGAGGGCCTTTGGTAGATACGCAGTATTTT
cdr3_aa: CASSVGLAGGPLVDTQYF

j_call: TRBJ1-6
clone_size: few
d_call: -
v_call: TRBV27
cdr3_nt: TGTGCCAGCAGTTTCGAACCTCCTAATTCACCCCTCCACTTT
cdr3_aa: CASSFEPPNSPLHF

j_call: TRBJ2-3
clone_size: -
d_call: -
v_call: TRBV5-1
cdr3_nt: TGCGCCAGCAGCGGCGGACAGTACCGGGACACAGATACGCAGTATTTT
cdr3_aa: CASSGGQYRDTDTQYF

j_call: TRBJ1-1
clone_size: -
d_call: TRBD1
v_call: TRBV11-3
cdr3_nt: TGTGCCAGCAGCTCGGGTCACAGGGGGAACACTGAAGCTTTCTTT
cdr3_aa: CASSSGHRGNTEAFF

j_call: TRBJ2-7
clone_size: -
d_call: -
v_call: TRBV5-1
cdr3_nt: TGCGCCAGCAGCTCCACCTGGACTAAAAGCTCCTACGAGCAGTACTTC
cdr3_aa: CASSSTWTKSSYEQYF

j_call: TRBJ1-3
clone_size: few
d_call: -
v_call: TRBV5-1
cdr3_nt: TGCGCCAGCAGCTTGGACAGGGTAATCACTGGAAACACCATATATTTT
cdr3_aa: CASSLDRVITGNTIYF

j_call: TRBJ2-1
clone_size: few
d_call: TRBD2
v_call: TRBV12-3/TRBV12-4
cdr3_nt: TGTGCCAGCAGTTTCCTAGCGGGGGGCCAAAAGGGCAATGAGCAGTTCTTC
cdr3_aa: CASSFLAGGQKGNEQFF

j_call: TRBJ2-1
clone_size: few
d_call: TRBD2
v_call: TRBV3-1
cdr3_nt: TGTGCCAGCAGCCAAGGGGTTAGCGGGACCAATGAGCAGTTCTTC
cdr3_aa: CASSQGVSGTNEQFF